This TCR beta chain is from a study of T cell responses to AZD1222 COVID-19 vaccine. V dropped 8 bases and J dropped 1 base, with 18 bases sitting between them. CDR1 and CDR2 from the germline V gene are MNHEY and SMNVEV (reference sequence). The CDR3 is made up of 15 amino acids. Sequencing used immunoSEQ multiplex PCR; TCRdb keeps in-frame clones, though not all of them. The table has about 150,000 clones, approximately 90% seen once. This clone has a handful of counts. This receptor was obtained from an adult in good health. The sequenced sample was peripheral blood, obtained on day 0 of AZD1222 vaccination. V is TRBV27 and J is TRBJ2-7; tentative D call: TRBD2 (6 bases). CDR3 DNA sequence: TGTGCCAGCCCCCGGTCGTGGGAGGTATCCTACGAGCAGTACTTC. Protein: CASPRSWEVSYEQYF.